The 13 T cell receptor beta chains below all came from one sample that was sequenced in a study of breast tumors, draining lymph nodes, adjacent tissues. The lymph nodes were axillary draining lymph nodes from breast cancer patients. TCRdb fed the multiplex PCR reads into MiXCR, producing one record per CDR3 protein. Found here are fewer than 150,000 distinct CDR3 sequences, less than 25% of them singletons; the top ten hold about 2.2%. The sample consisted of axillary lymph node tissue. These receptors were taken from a female donor with breast cancer. Some clones in this sample may be carry-over from other donors' samples.

This clonotype was seen many times. The genes are TRBV12-3 or TRBV12-4 and TRBJ1-3; tentative D call: TRBD1 (6 bases). The V and J ends lost 6 bases and 0 bases respectively, with 12 bases between them. This CDR3 contains 15 residues. DNA of the CDR3: TGTGCCAGCAGAAACAGGGAGAACTCTGGAAACACCATATATTTT. Its protein product is CASRNRENSGNTIYF.

In the case of this clonotype: This may be a read error: a much more frequent sequence differs by one nucleotide. The gene calls are TRBV6-1 and TRBJ2-7, with D perhaps TRBD1 (6 bases). The CDR3 runs 15 residues. The germline CDR1 and CDR2 sequences are MNHNS and SASEGT. The CDR3 sequence is CAGSEGDVSSYEQYF. As DNA, the CDR3 is TGTGCCGGCAGTGAGGGGGACGTAAGCTCCTACGAGCAGTACTTC.

On this clonotype itself: Since a much larger clone is just one base distant, this may be a read error. The CDR3 DNA follows: TGTGCCAGCAGCTTGAGTACAGAGACCCAGTACTTC. Its protein product is CASSLSTETQYF. This rearrangement joins TRBV5-4 to TRBJ2-5, with D uncertain. Germline loops: CDR1 SGHNT, CDR2 YYREEE (reference sequence). Trimming pared 1 base from V and 4 bases from J, leaving 5 bases between. The CDR3 has 12 amino acids. The complete variable domain, with remaining parts taken from reference TRBV5-4 and TRBJ2-5, reads ETGVTQSPTHLIKTRGQQVTLRCSSQSGHNTVSWYQQALGQGPQFIFQYYREEENGRGNFPPRFSGLQFPNYSSELNVNALELDDSALYLCASSLSTETQYFGPGTRLLVL.

This clonotype was observed many times. The chain employs TRBV6-1 and TRBJ2-7, with 11 nucleotides matching TRBD1. V was pared by 7 bases and J by 1 base, with 9 bases of the junction left unmatched. Germline CDR1 is MNHNS and CDR2 is SASEGT. The CDR3 spans 16 residues. The CDR3 sequence: CASKSGGQGASYEQYF. The CDR3 coding sequence is TGTGCCAGCAAATCAGGAGGACAGGGGGCTTCCTACGAGCAGTACTTC.

This clonotype was counted many times. The chain has TRBV5-6 and TRBJ1-5; weak D call: TRBD1 (6 bases). Between the trimmed V and J ends, which lost 4 bases and 2 bases, there was a span of 19 bases. The germline V gene encodes CDR1 SGHDT and CDR2 YYEEEE. The CDR3 totals 17 residues. The DNA for the CDR3 is TGTGCCAGCAGCCCCCACGCACAGGGTGGAGGCAATCAGCCCCAGCATTTT. Its protein product is CASSPHAQGGGNQPQHF.

The genes are TRBV9 and TRBJ1-1; tentative D call: TRBD1 (6 bases). This CDR3 spans 14 amino acids. Trimming removed 0 bases from V and 3 bases from J, with 9 bases in between. Per germline, CDR1 SGDLS and CDR2 YYNGEE. The CDR3 spells CASSVGGLHTEAFF. For the CDR3, the DNA is TGTGCCAGCAGCGTAGGGGGGCTGCACACTGAAGCTTTCTTT.

This clonotype was counted many times. This chain links TRBV2 with TRBJ1-4; 9 positions agree with TRBD1. The CDR3 covers 14 residues. Trimming cost V 8 bases and J 7 bases; bases outside gene matches: 8. In germline, CDR1 is SNHLY, CDR2 FYNNEI. CDR3 protein: CASANRGLSEKLFF. The CDR3 DNA sequence: TGTGCCAGCGCCAACAGGGGGCTAAGTGAAAAACTGTTTTTT.

Remarks on this clonotype: A read error may account for a junction end that differs from germline. The V call is TRBV11-2, the J call TRBJ2-5, with a possible D match to TRBD2 (5 bases). The CDR3 runs to 17 residues. Germline V lookup: CDR1 SGHAT, CDR2 FQNNGV. In DNA form, the CDR3 reads TGTGCCAGCAGCTTAGGTGAAGGCCTAGCCGGAAGAGAGGCCCAGTACTTC. It translates to CASSLGEGLAGREAQYF. The variable domain in full, with the rest retrieved from reference TRBV11-2 and TRBJ2-5, is EAGVAQSPRYKIIEKRQSVAFWCNPISGHATLYWYQQILGQGPKLLIQFQNNGVVDDSQLPKDRFSAERLKGVDSTLKIQPAKLEDSAVYLCASSLGEGLAGREAQYFGPGTRLLVL.

This clonotype appeared many times. This chain joins TRBV6-5 and TRBJ2-7; 7 bases are shared with TRBD1. This CDR3 comprises 14 residues. The trim removed 6 bases at V and 7 bases at J, leaving 12 bases unmatched. Germline V lookup: CDR1 MNHEY, CDR2 SVGAGI. Here the CDR3 DNA reads TGTGCCAGCAGCCCCGACAGGGTTAGGTATGAGCAGTACTTC. This sequence encodes CASSPDRVRYEQYF.

This clonotype was picked up many times. V and J are TRBV4-2 and TRBJ2-7; D might be TRBD1 or TRBD2, each matching 6 bases. This CDR3 has 17 residues. The germline V gene has CDR1 LGHNA and CDR2 YNFKEQ. Deletions cut 1 base from V and 0 bases from J, with 16 bases between. The CDR3 DNA follows: TGTGCCAGCAGCCAAGCGGAGGGGGACGGATTCTCCTACGAGCAGTACTTC. Amino acids: CASSQAEGDGFSYEQYF.

In regard to this clonotype: A single base separates this from a much larger clone, so it may be a read error. The chain uses TRBV18 and TRBJ2-7; 7 nucleotides match TRBD2. CDR1 KGHSH and CDR2 LQKENI come from the germline V gene. CDR3 length: 15 amino acids. The CDR3 region has the DNA TGTGCCAGCTCACCAAGGGGCGGGAGCCCGGGCGAGCAGTCCTTC. Translation: CASSPRGGSPGEQSF.

This clonotype was counted ten times or more. The chain uses TRBV2 and TRBJ2-1; 10 nucleotides line up with TRBD1. Trimming took 5 bases from V and 4 from J; bases not matched to a gene: 2. The germline V gene has CDR1 SNHLY and CDR2 FYNNEI. The CDR3 spans 14 residues. The CDR3: CASSPGQGYNEQFF. The CDR3 DNA is TGTGCCAGCAGTCCGGGACAGGGGTACAATGAGCAGTTCTTC.

This clonotype appeared many times. The chain combines TRBV20-1 with TRBJ1-5, with D hard to call. Germline V gene sequence: CDR1 DFQATT, CDR2 SNEGSKA (reference sequence). The CDR3 totals 18 residues. V was pared by 0 bases and J by 0 bases, with 18 bases between. CDR3 amino acids: CSARDKENSQISNQPQHF. The DNA for the CDR3 is TGCAGTGCTAGAGATAAAGAGAACTCACAGATTAGCAATCAGCCCCAGCATTTT.